This TCR beta chain derives from a study of control samples from healthy donors and cancer patients. The V gene lost 8 bases and the J gene lost 0 bases, with 14 bases spanning the gap. CDR3 length: 15 amino acids. Germline CDR1 and CDR2: SNHLY and FYNNEI. The method was immunoSEQ multiplex PCR; TCRdb's version includes in-frame clones alone and lacks a portion of them. The data show about 95,000 clones, roughly 90% seen once. The chain links TRBV2 to TRBJ1-3; D is ambiguous. The sequencing sample was made of blood. This TCR was recovered from a woman aged 70-85 years in good health. In DNA, the CDR3 is TGTGCCAGCCGAGCCGTCGCTTACTCTGGAAACACCATATATTTT. Its translation: CASRAVAYSGNTIYF.